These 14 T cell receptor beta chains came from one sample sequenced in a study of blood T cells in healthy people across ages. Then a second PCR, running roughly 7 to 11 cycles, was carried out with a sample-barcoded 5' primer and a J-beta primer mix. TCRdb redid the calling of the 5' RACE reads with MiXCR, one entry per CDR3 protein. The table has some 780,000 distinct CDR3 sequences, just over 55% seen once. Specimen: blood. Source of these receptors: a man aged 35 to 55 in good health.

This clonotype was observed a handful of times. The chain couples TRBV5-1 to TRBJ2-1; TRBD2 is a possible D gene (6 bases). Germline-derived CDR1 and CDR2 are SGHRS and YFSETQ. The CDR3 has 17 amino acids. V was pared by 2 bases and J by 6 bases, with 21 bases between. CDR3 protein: CASSFGGTRGMGNEQFF. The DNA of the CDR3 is TGCGCCAGCAGCTTCGGAGGGACCCGGGGCATGGGCAATGAGCAGTTCTTC.

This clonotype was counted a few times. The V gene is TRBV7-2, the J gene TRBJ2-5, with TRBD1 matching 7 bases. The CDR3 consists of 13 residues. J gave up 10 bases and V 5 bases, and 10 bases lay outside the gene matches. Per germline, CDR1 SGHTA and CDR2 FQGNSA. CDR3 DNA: TGTGCCAGCAGCACCACGAAGGGGGCGGACCAGTACTTC. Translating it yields CASSTTKGADQYF.

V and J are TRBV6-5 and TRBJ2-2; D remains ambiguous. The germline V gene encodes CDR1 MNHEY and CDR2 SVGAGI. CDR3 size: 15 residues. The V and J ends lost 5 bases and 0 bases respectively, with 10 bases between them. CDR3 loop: CASSPAGPNTGELFF. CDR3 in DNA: TGTGCCAGCAGTCCTGCTGGTCCGAACACCGGGGAGCTGTTTTTT.

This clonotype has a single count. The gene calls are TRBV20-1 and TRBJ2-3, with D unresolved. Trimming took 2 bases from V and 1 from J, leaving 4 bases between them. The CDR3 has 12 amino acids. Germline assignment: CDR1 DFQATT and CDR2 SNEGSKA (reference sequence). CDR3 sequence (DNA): TGCAGTGCTAGAAAAGGCACAGATACGCAGTATTTT. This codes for CSARKGTDTQYF.

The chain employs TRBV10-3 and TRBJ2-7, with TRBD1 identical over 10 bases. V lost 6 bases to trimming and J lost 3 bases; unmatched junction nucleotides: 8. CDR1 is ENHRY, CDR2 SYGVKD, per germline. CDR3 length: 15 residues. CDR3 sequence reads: CAISPGQGPVYEQYF. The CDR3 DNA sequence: TGTGCCATCAGCCCGGGACAGGGGCCAGTCTACGAGCAGTACTTC.

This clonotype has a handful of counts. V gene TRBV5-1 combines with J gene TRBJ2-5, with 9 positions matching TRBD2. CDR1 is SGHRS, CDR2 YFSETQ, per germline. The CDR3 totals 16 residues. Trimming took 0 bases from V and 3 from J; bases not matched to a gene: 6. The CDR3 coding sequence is TGCGCCAGCAGCTTGGGAGGGACTAGCCCCGAAGAGACCCAGTACTTC. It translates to CASSLGGTSPEETQYF.

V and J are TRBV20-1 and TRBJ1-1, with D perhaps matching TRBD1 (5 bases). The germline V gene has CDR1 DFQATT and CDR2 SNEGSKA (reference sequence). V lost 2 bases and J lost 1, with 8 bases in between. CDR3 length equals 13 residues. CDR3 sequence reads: CSARWQGNTEAFF. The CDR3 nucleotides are TGCAGTGCTAGATGGCAGGGGAACACTGAAGCTTTCTTT.

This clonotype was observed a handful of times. The chain's CDR3 is CASSVELGQGLGNEQFF. Here the CDR3 DNA reads TGTGCCAGCAGCGTAGAATTAGGGCAGGGTCTAGGGAATGAGCAGTTCTTC. The chain is built from TRBV9 and TRBJ2-1; D possibly corresponds to TRBD1 (5 bases). Germline V gives CDR1 SGDLS, CDR2 YYNGEE. V lost 0 bases to trimming and J lost 7 bases, with 20 bases between them. This CDR3 is built from 17 residues.

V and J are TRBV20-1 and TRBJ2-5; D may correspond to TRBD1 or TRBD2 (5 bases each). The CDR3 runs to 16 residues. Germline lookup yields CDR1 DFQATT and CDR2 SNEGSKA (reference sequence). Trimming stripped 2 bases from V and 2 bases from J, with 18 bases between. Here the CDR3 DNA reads TGCAGTGCTAGATCCGGACGAGGGGTGTTACAAGAGACCCAGTACTTC. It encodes CSARSGRGVLQETQYF.

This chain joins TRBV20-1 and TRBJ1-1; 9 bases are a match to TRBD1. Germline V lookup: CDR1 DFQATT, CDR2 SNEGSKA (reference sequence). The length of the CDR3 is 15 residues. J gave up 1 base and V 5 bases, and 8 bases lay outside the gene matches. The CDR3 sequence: CSALRTGVGNTEAFF. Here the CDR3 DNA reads TGCAGTGCTTTGCGGACAGGGGTAGGGAACACTGAAGCTTTCTTT.

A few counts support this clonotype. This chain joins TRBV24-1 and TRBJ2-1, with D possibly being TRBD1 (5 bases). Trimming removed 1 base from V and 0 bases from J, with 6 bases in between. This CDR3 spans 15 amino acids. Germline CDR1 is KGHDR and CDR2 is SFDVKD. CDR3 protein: CATSDFQGSYNEQFF. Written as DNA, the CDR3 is TGTGCCACCAGTGATTTTCAGGGCTCCTACAATGAGCAGTTCTTC.

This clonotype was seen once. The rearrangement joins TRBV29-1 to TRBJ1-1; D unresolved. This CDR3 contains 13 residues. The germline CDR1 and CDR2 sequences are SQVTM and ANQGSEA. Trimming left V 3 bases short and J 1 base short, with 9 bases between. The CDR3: CSVDLLGNTEAFF. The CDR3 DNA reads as TGCAGCGTTGATCTACTAGGGAACACTGAAGCTTTCTTT.

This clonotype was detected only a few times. The CDR3 protein is CASSLRKGSNEQFF. DNA for the CDR3: TGCGCCAGCAGCTTGAGGAAGGGTAGTAATGAGCAGTTCTTC. The gene calls are TRBV5-1 and TRBJ2-1; D is ambiguous. From germline, CDR1 is SGHRS and CDR2 YFSETQ. V lost 1 base and J lost 7, with 12 bases in between. The CDR3 length is 14 residues.

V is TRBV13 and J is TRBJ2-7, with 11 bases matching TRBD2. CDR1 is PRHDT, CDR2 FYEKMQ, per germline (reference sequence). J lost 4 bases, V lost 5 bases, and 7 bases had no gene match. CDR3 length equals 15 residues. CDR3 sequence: CASSRLAGGNYEQYF. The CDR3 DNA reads TGTGCCAGCAGCCGCCTAGCGGGAGGCAATTACGAGCAGTACTTC.